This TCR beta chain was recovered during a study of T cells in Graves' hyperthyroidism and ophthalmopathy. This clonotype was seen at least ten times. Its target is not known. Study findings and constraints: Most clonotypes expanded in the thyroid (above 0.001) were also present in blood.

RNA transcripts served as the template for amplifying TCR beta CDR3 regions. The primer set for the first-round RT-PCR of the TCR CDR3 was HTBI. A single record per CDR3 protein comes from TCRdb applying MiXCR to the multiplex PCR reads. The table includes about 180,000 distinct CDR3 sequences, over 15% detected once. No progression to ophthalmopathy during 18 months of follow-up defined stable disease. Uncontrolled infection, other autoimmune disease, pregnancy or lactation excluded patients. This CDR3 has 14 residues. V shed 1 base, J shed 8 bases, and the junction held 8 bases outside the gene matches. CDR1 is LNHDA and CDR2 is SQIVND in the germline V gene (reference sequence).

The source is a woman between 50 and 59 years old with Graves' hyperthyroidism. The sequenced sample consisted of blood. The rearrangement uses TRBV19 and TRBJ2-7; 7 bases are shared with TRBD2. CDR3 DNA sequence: TGTGCCAGTAGTATAGGTGGGGAGGGGAATAAGCAGTACTTC. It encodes CASSIGGEGNKQYF.